These 21 T cell receptor beta chains were all obtained from the same sample, sequenced in a study of response to subunit inactivated influenza vaccine. TCRdb called the RT-PCR reads again in MiXCR, with one record for every CDR3 protein. Of about 520,000 distinct CDR3 sequences listed, 25% were seen once; the top ten hold 1.9%. The sample consisted of CD4+ T cells sorted from PBMCs, taken approximately 5 days after vaccination. The source is a man aged 50-60 years who received an inactivated influenza vaccine.

This clonotype was counted only a few times. The V call is TRBV10-3, the J call TRBJ2-6, with D tentatively TRBD1 (6 bases). The CDR3 extends over 16 amino acids. Germline V gives CDR1 ENHRY, CDR2 SYGVKD. V gave up 6 bases and J gave up 5 bases, with 17 bases separating them. As DNA, the CDR3 is TGTGCCATCAGCCCCCAGGGGTTCGACTGGGCCAACGTCCTGACTTTC. Protein: CAISPQGFDWANVLTF.

The chain employs TRBV20-1 and TRBJ1-5; D perhaps matches TRBD1 (5 bases). Deletions cut 5 bases from V and 5 bases from J, with 16 bases between. This CDR3 has 14 residues. Germline lookup yields CDR1 DFQATT and CDR2 SNEGSKA (reference sequence). The CDR3 is CSAPPRGLYQPQHF. CDR3 nucleotide sequence: TGCAGTGCTCCTCCGCGGGGCTTATATCAGCCCCAGCATTTT.

This clonotype was seen a handful of times. The CDR3 loop reads CASSQEVLAGANEQFF. CDR3 coding DNA: TGTGCCAGCAGCCAAGAAGTACTAGCGGGAGCCAATGAGCAGTTCTTC. The genes are TRBV3-1 and TRBJ2-1; 11 bases match TRBD2. There are 16 residues in the CDR3. From germline, CDR1 is LGHDT and CDR2 YNNKEL (reference sequence). With V trimmed by 0 bases and J by 6 bases, 4 bases remained unmatched.

CDR3: CSVELPGAVDGELFF. CDR3 in DNA: TGCAGCGTTGAACTTCCGGGGGCGGTGGACGGGGAGCTGTTTTTT. The chain uses TRBV29-1 and TRBJ2-2; possibly TRBD1 or TRBD2 for D (6 bases each). The length of the CDR3 is 15 residues. Germline CDR1 is SQVTM and CDR2 is ANQGSEA. Trimming left V 2 bases short and J 7 bases short, with 17 bases between.

This clonotype was observed a handful of times. V gene TRBV6-5 combines with J gene TRBJ2-3, with a weak D call TRBD2 (5 bases). Trimming cost V 2 bases and J 5 bases, with 17 bases left between them. This CDR3 comprises 16 residues. CDR1 and CDR2 from the germline V gene are MNHEY and SVGAGI. This chain's CDR3 is CASSYPTGWLGDTQYF. The CDR3 DNA sequence: TGTGCCAGCAGTTACCCAACGGGGTGGTTGGGAGATACGCAGTATTTT.

The V gene is TRBV6-1, the J gene TRBJ2-1, with 8 bases that match TRBD1. V lost 6 bases and J lost 8; bases outside the gene matches: 3. The CDR3 is 12 residues long. CDR1 and CDR2 from the germline V gene are MNHNS and SASEGT. The CDR3 sequence: CASRSQGDEQFF. In DNA, the CDR3 is TGTGCCAGCAGGTCACAGGGGGATGAGCAGTTCTTC.

Only a few counts were recorded for this clonotype. This chain uses TRBV4-3 with TRBJ2-3; 12 bases line up with TRBD2. The ends lost 2 bases at V and 2 bases at J; junction bases unmatched: 2. The CDR3 contains 16 residues. CDR1 is LGHNA and CDR2 is YSLEER in the germline V gene. The CDR3 sequence: CASSQLAGGDTDTQYF. The DNA of the CDR3 is TGCGCCAGCAGCCAACTAGCGGGGGGGGACACAGATACGCAGTATTTT.

This clonotype occurred a few times. The chain joins TRBV7-2 to TRBJ1-4; maybe TRBD1 (6 bases). The CDR3 runs 13 residues. Germline V gives CDR1 SGHTA, CDR2 FQGNSA. Trimming pared 8 bases from V and 8 bases from J, leaving 15 bases between. The CDR3 sequence is CASGPLTGEKLFF. The CDR3 coding sequence is TGTGCCAGCGGACCCCTCACAGGGGAAAAACTGTTTTTT.

The chain employs TRBV7-2 and TRBJ2-1, with no clear D. The germline CDR1 and CDR2 sequences are SGHTA and FQGNSA. The CDR3 extends over 13 amino acids. With 2 bases removed from V and 2 bases from J, the gap between germline ends came to 4 bases. This CDR3 is CASSLPAYNEQFF. The CDR3 nucleotides read TGTGCCAGCAGCTTACCAGCCTACAATGAGCAGTTCTTC.

The V call is TRBV6-1, the J call TRBJ1-2, with 7 bases lining up with TRBD1. Germline lookup yields CDR1 MNHNS and CDR2 SASEGT. With 6 bases clipped from V and 0 bases from J, the junction kept 7 bases outside the gene matches. The CDR3 spans 15 residues. CDR3 loop: CASRTGIGANYGYTF. The CDR3 nucleotides are TGTGCCAGCAGGACAGGGATTGGGGCTAACTATGGCTACACCTTC.

The gene calls are TRBV4-1 and TRBJ2-5; a weak D match, TRBD2 (5 bases). Trimming pared 0 bases from V and 5 bases from J, leaving 16 bases between. The CDR3 covers 16 residues. Germline V gene data show CDR1 as MGHRA and CDR2 as YSYEKL. CDR3 sequence reads: CASSQESGLEFETQYF. CDR3 nucleotide sequence: TGCGCCAGCAGCCAAGAAAGCGGTTTGGAGTTCGAGACCCAGTACTTC.

This chain uses TRBV2 with TRBJ2-1; 7 bases line up with TRBD2. Germline CDR1 and CDR2: SNHLY and FYNNEI. This CDR3 comprises 13 residues. Trimming took 7 bases from V and 11 from J; bases not matched to a gene: 11. CDR3 amino acids: CASTGTTQTQQFF. The CDR3 DNA reads TGTGCCAGCACCGGGACTACACAAACCCAGCAGTTCTTC.

The rearrangement joins TRBV7-2 to TRBJ2-3; 14 positions match TRBD2. This CDR3 is built from 16 residues. The germline V gene has CDR1 SGHTA and CDR2 FQGNSA. J was trimmed by 5 bases and V by 5 bases; bases with no gene match: 6. The CDR3 loop reads CASSATSGGARDTQYF. The CDR3 nucleotides are TGTGCCAGCAGCGCGACTAGCGGGGGGGCGAGAGATACGCAGTATTTT.

This clonotype was picked up a small number of times. The rearrangement links TRBV4-2 to TRBJ1-1; no clear D. The CDR3 runs 14 residues. Per germline, CDR1 LGHNA and CDR2 YNFKEQ. The V and J ends lost 0 bases and 2 bases respectively, with 7 bases between them. CDR3 amino acids: CASSQDPGNTEAFF. The CDR3 coding sequence is TGTGCCAGCAGCCAAGACCCGGGAAACACTGAAGCTTTCTTT.

This clonotype was recorded at least ten times. CDR3 region: CASSQGVSGASTEAFF. Here the CDR3 DNA reads TGTGCCAGCAGCCAAGGGGTGTCGGGGGCGAGCACTGAAGCTTTCTTT. This chain links TRBV4-2 with TRBJ1-1; the D gene is possibly TRBD1 (6 bases). This CDR3 is built from 16 residues. With 1 base removed from V and 4 bases from J, the gap between germline ends came to 16 bases. Per the germline V gene, CDR1 is LGHNA and CDR2 is YNFKEQ.

The genes are TRBV10-3 and TRBJ2-5, with D possibly being TRBD1 (5 bases). V gave up 0 bases and J gave up 0 bases, with 11 bases separating them. The germline V gene has CDR1 ENHRY and CDR2 SYGVKD. This CDR3 region has 16 residues. The CDR3 region is CAISESGPQYQETQYF. CDR3 sequence (DNA): TGTGCCATCAGTGAGTCGGGGCCACAGTACCAAGAGACCCAGTACTTC.

The rearrangement joins TRBV6-2 or TRBV6-3 to TRBJ2-1; D might be TRBD1 or TRBD2, each matching 6 bases. CDR1 is MNHEY, CDR2 SVGEGT, per germline. The CDR3 is 15 amino acids. The V end was cut by 8 bases, the J end by 6 bases, with 20 bases between. For the CDR3, the DNA is TGTGCCAGCGTCCTGGGGGCGGGACTCATCAATGAGCAGTTCTTC. It specifies CASVLGAGLINEQFF.

There are a few counts of this clonotype. V gene TRBV12-3 or TRBV12-4 combines with J gene TRBJ1-1; 10 bases agree with TRBD1. V was pared by 3 bases and J by 10 bases, with 8 bases of the junction left unmatched. CDR3 length: 14 amino acids. CDR3 residues: CASSFSGQGGIAFF. The CDR3 DNA is TGTGCCAGCAGTTTCTCCGGACAGGGGGGAATAGCTTTCTTT.

This chain joins TRBV7-2 and TRBJ2-5, with 8 positions matching TRBD2. The CDR3 length is 14 residues. CDR1 and CDR2 (germline): SGHTA, FQGNSA. Losses at the gene ends were 5 bases for V and 3 bases for J; bases not matched to a gene: 5. The CDR3 is CASSLLAEKETQYF. The CDR3, as DNA: TGTGCCAGCAGCCTACTAGCGGAGAAAGAGACCCAGTACTTC.

In this sample, this clonotype turned up a few times. The chain combines TRBV6-2 or TRBV6-3 with TRBJ1-1, with D unresolved. Trimming stripped 6 bases from V and 4 bases from J, with 9 bases between. The CDR3 is 12 residues long. Germline assignment: CDR1 MNHEY and CDR2 SVGEGT. The CDR3 loop is CASRGASTEAFF. For the CDR3, the DNA is TGTGCCAGCAGAGGTGCTAGCACTGAAGCTTTCTTT.

The chain combines TRBV29-1 with TRBJ2-3; 13 nucleotides match TRBD2. Per the germline V gene, CDR1 is SQVTM and CDR2 is ANQGSEA. CDR3 length equals 15 residues. J lost 6 bases, V lost 5 bases, and 8 bases had no gene match. The CDR3 loop is CSVKGLAGKKDTQYF. In DNA form, the CDR3 reads TGCAGCGTTAAGGGACTAGCGGGAAAGAAGGATACGCAGTATTTT.